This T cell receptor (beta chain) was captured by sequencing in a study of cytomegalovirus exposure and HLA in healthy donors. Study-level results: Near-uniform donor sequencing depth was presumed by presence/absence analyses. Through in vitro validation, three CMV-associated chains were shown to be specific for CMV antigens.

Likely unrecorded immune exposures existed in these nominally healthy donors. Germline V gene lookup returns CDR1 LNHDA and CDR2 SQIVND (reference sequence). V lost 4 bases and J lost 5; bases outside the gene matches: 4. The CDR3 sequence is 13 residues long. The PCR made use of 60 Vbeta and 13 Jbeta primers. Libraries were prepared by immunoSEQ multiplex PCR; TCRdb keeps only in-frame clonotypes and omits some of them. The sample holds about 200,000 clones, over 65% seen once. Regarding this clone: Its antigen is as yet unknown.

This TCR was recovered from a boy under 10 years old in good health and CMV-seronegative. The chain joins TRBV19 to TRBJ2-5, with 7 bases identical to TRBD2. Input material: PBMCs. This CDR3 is CASSRGLEETQYF. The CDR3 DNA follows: TGTGCCAGTAGTAGAGGACTAGAGGAGACCCAGTACTTC.